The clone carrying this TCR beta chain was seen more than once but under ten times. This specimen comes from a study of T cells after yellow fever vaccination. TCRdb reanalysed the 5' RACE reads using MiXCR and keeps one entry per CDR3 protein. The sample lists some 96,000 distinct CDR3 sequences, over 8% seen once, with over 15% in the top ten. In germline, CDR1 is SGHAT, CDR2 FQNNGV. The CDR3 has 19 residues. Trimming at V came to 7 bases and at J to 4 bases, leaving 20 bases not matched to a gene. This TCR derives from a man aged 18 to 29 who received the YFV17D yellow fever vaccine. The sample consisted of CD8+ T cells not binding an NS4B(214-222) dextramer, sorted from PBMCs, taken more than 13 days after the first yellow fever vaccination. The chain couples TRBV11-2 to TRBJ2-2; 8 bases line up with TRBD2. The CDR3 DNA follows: TGTGCCAGCAACCCAACCCTCCACCAGAGCGGGGGTGTCACCGGGGAGCTGTTTTTT. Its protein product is CASNPTLHQSGGVTGELFF.